Sequencing of this T cell receptor beta chain was carried out in a study of beta chain bispecific antibodies for T cell cancers (dated by TCRdb to about 2021). Describing the broader study: Healthy donor T cells were cocultured with T cell leukemia lines and bispecific antibodies, and TRBV sequencing of the surviving cells was then used to measure how much each TRBV family was depleted. Surface TRBV12 (TRBV12-3) was expressed by Jurkat cells, and surface TRBV5-5 was expressed by HPB-ALL cells.

What the study reported, not specific to this receptor: Each sequenced sample mixed leukemia cell line cells with normal T cells, and most targeted TRBV signal came from the leukemia cells rather than normal T cells. Cross-reactivity of the anti-TRBV5-5 antibody with TRBV5-6 was attributed to high sequence similarity between the two genes.

This clonotype was recorded at least ten times. The antigen it recognizes is unknown. No per-base quality is available; no much larger clone lies one base away. Unique molecular identifier barcodes were incorporated into the libraries and were used for clonotype quantification. Qiagen AllPrep DNA/RNA Micro kits were used to isolate total RNA, and an Agilent TapeStation was used to check RNA quality. TCR beta libraries were built by 5' RACE: cDNA synthesis followed by two PCR steps using TCR beta constant-region gene-specific primers. Sequencing of the TCR beta libraries was performed on an Illumina MiSeq platform. The authors' pipeline ran thus. Reads were processed with MIGEC, MiXCR and VDJtools. To get a clonotype's frequency, the unique molecular identifiers belonging to that clonotype were divided by all unique molecular identifiers in the sample. Nonfunctional TRBV genes classified in IMGT as pseudogenes or open reading frames, for example TRBV1, TRBV12-1 and TRBV21, were left out. TCRdb reworked the public reads: Q25 trimming with fastp, MiXCR clone assembly, productive beta chains retained. CDR3 protein sequences are deduplicated, and each keeps its most common genes and DNA. The V and J calls and clone size come from TCRdb's table, not from the authors' own analysis. The sample table lists approximately 20,000 distinct CDR3 sequences, about 2.6% of them with a count of one. The top ten clonotypes cover about 30% of the sample.

For approximately three days, T cells were expanded from blood mononuclear cells using either the anti-CD3 antibody OKT3 or CD3/CD28 Dynabeads. The culture conditions for expanded T cells were RPMI 1640 plus 10% fetal bovine serum, recombinant human IL-2 (approximately 99 IU/ml) and IL-7 (approximately 5 ng/ml). For cocultures, approximately 5 x 10^4 normal T cells were combined with approximately 5 x 10^4 target cells and bispecific antibody in approximately 0.1 mL and incubated for about 16 hours at 37 degrees C. Each bispecific antibody was composed of two single-chain variable fragments, which were expressed in a single-chain diabody format with a His tag. Effector T cells were obtained from healthy human donors, and peripheral blood mononuclear cells were isolated from leukapheresis samples by Ficoll density gradient centrifugation. Taken from cysteine to phenylalanine, the CDR3 has 16 residues. CDR3 DNA is the only sequence kept; it has 48 bases, read in frame from the first base. Trimming accounts for 1 base at V and 9 bases at J, while the number of junction bases matched to no gene is 12. CDR1 and CDR2 are read off the germline V gene as SGHRS and YFSETQ.

The source is a human donor in good health. Some clones in this sample may be carry-over from other donors' samples. This chain is built from TRBV5-1 and TRBJ2-1, and TRBD2 matches 8 of the central bases. The sample taken for sequencing was healthy donor T cells cultured with leukemia cells. The CDR3 corresponds to CASSLTTGTSRPEQFF. The nucleotide sequence reads as follows: TGCGCCAGCAGCTTGACCACCGGGACTAGTAGGCCTGAGCAGTTCTTC.